The clone carrying this T cell receptor (beta chain) is deemed medium-sized. Its specificity is unknown. This specimen comes from a study of T cell repertoires in cytomegalovirus infection. Study context: The study used recently identified HLA-C-restricted and well-studied HLA-B-restricted CMV epitopes. CMV infection together with matching HLA type was indicated by public TCR beta signatures. The study, taken as a whole, reports: The study found HLA-C-restricted CMV-specific TCR beta clonotypes dominating the ex vivo response.

V shed 5 bases and J 9 bases; nucleotides not matched to a gene: 8. The CDR3 consists of 14 residues. The germline V gene has CDR1 SGHNT and CDR2 YENEEA. Each CDR3 protein is one row after TCRdb ran MiXCR on the reads. The table has under 350,000 distinct CDR3 sequences, 20% to 25% seen once. The rearrangement uses TRBV11-3 and TRBJ2-1; 9 positions match TRBD2. Specimen: cultured PBMCs, collected from culture after CMV antigen stimulation. The receptor comes from a human donor in good health (CMV status not recorded). Some clones in this sample may be carry-over from other donors' samples. CDR3 nucleotides: TGTGCCAGCAGCGTAATAGCGGGAGCTGGTGAGCAGTTCTTC. This encodes CASSVIAGAGEQFF.